Below, one T cell receptor (beta chain) is given with its context. The antigen is not known. Here immunoSEQ multiplex PCR was the method, and the copy in TCRdb shows in-frame clones only, minus some. The repertoire consists of 95,000 to 120,000 clones, with about 85% occurring once and the leading ten covering about 2.9%. The data originate from a study of cytomegalovirus exposure and HLA in healthy donors. Study outcomes and limitations: The tendency of first-cohort TCR clusters to co-occur in the roughly 110 validation repertoires was identified by a subsequent analysis. A classifier reportedly called cytomegalovirus status with high sensitivity and specificity. The study put some 160 TCR beta chains on its list as cytomegalovirus-associated.

The receptor was derived from a woman in her late teens or twenties in good health and CMV-seronegative. Sequenced: PBMCs.

CDR3 in amino acids: CASGTGGTEAFF. CDR3 DNA sequence: TGTGCCAGCGGGACAGGGGGCACTGAAGCTTTCTTT. The chain is built from TRBV27 and TRBJ1-1; 11 bases fit TRBD1. V lost 8 bases to trimming and J lost 4 bases; unmatched junction nucleotides: 0. The CDR3 length is 12 residues. CDR1 MNHEY and CDR2 SMNVEV come from the germline V gene (reference sequence).